This is a list of T cell receptor beta chains from one sample in a study of T cell repertoires in cytomegalovirus infection. Their target antigens are unknown. TCRdb called the reads again in MiXCR, with one record for every CDR3 protein. The sample has roughly 500,000 distinct CDR3 sequences, about 33% seen once. The specimen comprised cultured PBMCs, sampled from culture after CMV antigen stimulation. These receptors originate from a human donor in good health (CMV status not recorded). Some clones in this sample may be carry-over from other donors' samples. Both conserved end residues are part of each CDR3. D genes are given only for firm matches. Size is stated for part of the rows, as once, few or many counts, or as a class when the clone is expanded.

d_call: TRBD1; cdr3_length: 15; j_call: TRBJ2-7; v_call: TRBV7-2; clone_size: many; cdr3_aa: CASSFFGTGSHEQYF; cdr3_nt: TGTGCCAGCAGCTTTTTTGGGACAGGGTCCCACGAGCAGTACTTC
d_call: -; cdr3_length: 14; j_call: TRBJ1-1; v_call: TRBV7-9; clone_size: -; cdr3_aa: CASSQGQGHTEAFF; cdr3_nt: TGTGCCAGCAGCCAGGGTCAGGGGCACACTGAAGCTTTCTTT
d_call: TRBD2; cdr3_length: 16; j_call: TRBJ2-1; v_call: TRBV6-2/TRBV6-3; clone_size: -; cdr3_aa: CASSYSPEREGIRQFF; cdr3_nt: TGTGCCAGCAGTTATAGCCCCGAGCGGGAGGGAATAAGGCAGTTCTTC
d_call: -; cdr3_length: 17; j_call: TRBJ2-3; v_call: TRBV6-2/TRBV6-3; clone_size: -; cdr3_aa: CASSFYVPSTDTDTQYF; cdr3_nt: TGTGCCAGCAGTTTTTACGTTCCTTCGACAGACACAGATACGCAGTATTTT
d_call: -; cdr3_length: 15; j_call: TRBJ2-1; v_call: TRBV6-1; clone_size: few; cdr3_aa: CASSSIGTPDNEQFF; cdr3_nt: TGTGCCAGCAGTTCCATTGGGACGCCAGACAATGAGCAGTTCTTC
d_call: TRBD2; cdr3_length: 18; j_call: TRBJ2-2; v_call: TRBV7-3; clone_size: -; cdr3_aa: CASSLLAGARGNTGELFF; cdr3_nt: TGTGCCAGCAGCTTGCTAGCGGGAGCCCGCGGGAACACCGGGGAGCTGTTTTTT
d_call: TRBD1; cdr3_length: 19; j_call: TRBJ1-4; v_call: TRBV6-1; clone_size: -; cdr3_aa: CASSLRDRGFSATNEKLFF; cdr3_nt: TGTGCCAGCAGTCTCCGGGACAGGGGTTTTTCGGCAACTAATGAAAAACTGTTTTTT
d_call: -; cdr3_length: 14; j_call: TRBJ1-5; v_call: TRBV7-2; clone_size: few; cdr3_aa: CASSSRVGNQPQHF; cdr3_nt: TGTGCCAGCAGCTCGAGGGTTGGCAATCAGCCCCAGCATTTT
d_call: TRBD2; cdr3_length: 16; j_call: TRBJ2-1; v_call: TRBV7-3; clone_size: few; cdr3_aa: CASSRNPGLAAREQFF; cdr3_nt: TGTGCCAGCAGCAGAAATCCGGGACTAGCGGCACGTGAGCAGTTCTTC
d_call: -; cdr3_length: 18; j_call: TRBJ2-3; v_call: TRBV7-2; clone_size: many; cdr3_aa: CASSLSPRTGIIPDTQYF; cdr3_nt: TGTGCCAGCAGCTTATCCCCCAGAACGGGCATAATCCCAGATACGCAGTATTTT
d_call: -; cdr3_length: 15; j_call: TRBJ2-1; v_call: TRBV6-5; clone_size: -; cdr3_aa: CASSLGVFGRNEQFF; cdr3_nt: TGTGCCAGCAGTTTGGGGGTGTTCGGTCGGAATGAGCAGTTCTTC
d_call: -; cdr3_length: 16; j_call: TRBJ2-4; v_call: TRBV6-5; clone_size: -; cdr3_aa: CASKRGGGLAKNIQYF; cdr3_nt: TGTGCCAGCAAAAGAGGTGGCGGGTTAGCCAAAAACATTCAGTACTTC
d_call: -; cdr3_length: 13; j_call: TRBJ1-2; v_call: TRBV30; clone_size: -; cdr3_aa: CAWSSQGWRGYTF; cdr3_nt: TGTGCCTGGAGTTCTCAGGGATGGCGGGGCTACACCTTC
d_call: -; cdr3_length: 15; j_call: TRBJ2-5; v_call: TRBV12-3/TRBV12-4; clone_size: few; cdr3_aa: CASTPRGGPQETQYF; cdr3_nt: TGTGCCAGCACTCCTCGGGGCGGGCCCCAAGAGACCCAGTACTTC
d_call: -; cdr3_length: 15; j_call: TRBJ2-1; v_call: TRBV5-1; clone_size: few; cdr3_aa: CASSRVGRSYNEQFF; cdr3_nt: TGCGCCAGCTCCCGGGTGGGGCGCTCCTACAATGAGCAGTTCTTC
d_call: -; cdr3_length: 14; j_call: TRBJ1-5; v_call: TRBV2; clone_size: -; cdr3_aa: CASSAQGQGQPQHF; cdr3_nt: TGTGCCAGCAGTGCGCAGGGGCAGGGTCAGCCCCAGCATTTT
d_call: TRBD2; cdr3_length: 17; j_call: TRBJ2-1; v_call: TRBV4-1; clone_size: -; cdr3_aa: CASSQEGLAESYNEQFF; cdr3_nt: TGCGCCAGCAGCCAAGAAGGACTAGCGGAGTCCTACAATGAGCAGTTCTTC
d_call: -; cdr3_length: 16; j_call: TRBJ1-4; v_call: TRBV28; clone_size: -; cdr3_aa: CASSLIDFATNEKLFF; cdr3_nt: TGTGCCAGCAGTTTGATCGACTTCGCAACTAATGAAAAACTGTTTTTT
d_call: -; cdr3_length: 17; j_call: TRBJ2-4; v_call: TRBV4-1; clone_size: -; cdr3_aa: CASSQAGEGLGKNIQYF; cdr3_nt: TGCGCCAGCAGCCAGGCTGGGGAAGGGTTGGGCAAAAACATTCAGTACTTC
d_call: -; cdr3_length: 16; j_call: TRBJ2-1; v_call: TRBV9; clone_size: -; cdr3_aa: CASSEDRKSSYNEQFF; cdr3_nt: TGTGCCAGCAGCGAAGACAGGAAGAGCTCCTACAATGAGCAGTTCTTC
d_call: TRBD1; cdr3_length: 15; j_call: TRBJ1-2; v_call: TRBV6-8; clone_size: -; cdr3_aa: CASSYSRTGLRGYTF; cdr3_nt: TGTGCCAGCAGTTACTCGAGGACAGGGTTGCGTGGCTACACCTTC
d_call: -; cdr3_length: 12; j_call: TRBJ2-5; v_call: TRBV7-2; clone_size: many; cdr3_aa: CASSLVKETQYF; cdr3_nt: TGTGCCAGCAGCTTAGTAAAAGAGACCCAGTACTTC
d_call: TRBD1; cdr3_length: 13; j_call: TRBJ1-1; v_call: TRBV7-8; clone_size: many; cdr3_aa: CASSFNRGTEAFF; cdr3_nt: TGTGCCAGCAGCTTCAACAGGGGAACTGAAGCTTTCTTT
d_call: -; cdr3_length: 14; j_call: TRBJ1-2; v_call: TRBV7-2; clone_size: many; cdr3_aa: CASSLNRGRNGYTF; cdr3_nt: TGTGCCAGCAGCTTAAACAGAGGGAGGAATGGCTACACCTTC
d_call: -; cdr3_length: 15; j_call: TRBJ2-1; v_call: TRBV7-9; clone_size: few; cdr3_aa: CASSFLAGLDNEQFF; cdr3_nt: TGTGCCAGCAGCTTTCTGGCGGGGCTAGACAATGAGCAGTTCTTC
d_call: -; cdr3_length: 15; j_call: TRBJ1-2; v_call: TRBV4-3; clone_size: few; cdr3_aa: CASSQDFSHMGGYTF; cdr3_nt: TGCGCCAGCAGCCAAGATTTCAGCCATATGGGGGGCTACACCTTC
d_call: -; cdr3_length: 17; j_call: TRBJ2-1; v_call: TRBV4-1; clone_size: -; cdr3_aa: CASSQGIGSPSNNEQFF; cdr3_nt: TGCGCCAGCAGCCAAGGAATAGGGAGTCCGTCCAACAATGAGCAGTTCTTC
d_call: -; cdr3_length: 15; j_call: TRBJ1-5; v_call: TRBV30; clone_size: once; cdr3_aa: CAWGPLRGRNQPQHF; cdr3_nt: TGTGCCTGGGGCCCTCTTAGAGGGCGAAATCAGCCCCAGCATTTT
d_call: TRBD2; cdr3_length: 15; j_call: TRBJ2-1; v_call: TRBV11-3; clone_size: -; cdr3_aa: CASSLALAGAGEQFF; cdr3_nt: TGTGCCAGCAGCTTAGCTCTGGCGGGAGCGGGTGAGCAGTTCTTC
d_call: -; cdr3_length: 12; j_call: TRBJ1-4; v_call: TRBV6-6; clone_size: -; cdr3_aa: CASSSQTEKLFF; cdr3_nt: TGTGCCAGCAGTTCTCAAACCGAAAAACTGTTTTTT
d_call: -; cdr3_length: 10; j_call: TRBJ1-2; v_call: TRBV7-9; clone_size: -; cdr3_aa: CASSPFDYTF; cdr3_nt: TGTGCCAGCAGCCCCTTTGACTACACCTTC
d_call: TRBD1; cdr3_length: 15; j_call: TRBJ1-4; v_call: TRBV28; clone_size: -; cdr3_aa: CASSRGTGRREKLFF; cdr3_nt: TGTGCCAGCAGCCGCGGGACAGGGCGGCGTGAAAAACTGTTTTTT
d_call: -; cdr3_length: 16; j_call: TRBJ2-1; v_call: TRBV12-3/TRBV12-4; clone_size: -; cdr3_aa: CASSPELAGAYNEQFF; cdr3_nt: TGTGCCAGCAGCCCCGAGTTGGCAGGGGCGTACAATGAGCAGTTCTTC
d_call: TRBD1; cdr3_length: 16; j_call: TRBJ2-1; v_call: TRBV4-3; clone_size: -; cdr3_aa: CASSQGTGTGSHEQFF; cdr3_nt: TGCGCCAGCAGCCAAGGTACCGGGACAGGCTCCCATGAGCAGTTCTTC
d_call: -; cdr3_length: 11; j_call: TRBJ1-1; v_call: TRBV6-1; clone_size: few; cdr3_aa: CASNRAGEAFF; cdr3_nt: TGTGCCAGTAACAGGGCGGGAGAAGCTTTCTTT
d_call: -; cdr3_length: 15; j_call: TRBJ1-3; v_call: TRBV20-1; clone_size: -; cdr3_aa: CSARPPLQAGNTIYF; cdr3_nt: TGCAGTGCTAGGCCCCCCCTCCAGGCAGGAAACACCATATATTTT
d_call: TRBD2; cdr3_length: 17; j_call: TRBJ2-3; v_call: TRBV11-2; clone_size: few; cdr3_aa: CASSLDFGSGSTDTQYF; cdr3_nt: TGTGCCAGCAGCTTAGATTTTGGTAGCGGGAGCACAGATACGCAGTATTTT
d_call: -; cdr3_length: 16; j_call: TRBJ2-3; v_call: TRBV25-1; clone_size: once; cdr3_aa: CASSHQGTSRTDTQYF; cdr3_nt: TGTGCCAGCTCCCACCAGGGAACTAGCCGCACAGATACGCAGTATTTT
d_call: -; cdr3_length: 14; j_call: TRBJ2-7; v_call: TRBV28; clone_size: -; cdr3_aa: CASSFPGANYEQYF; cdr3_nt: TGTGCCAGCAGTTTTCCAGGGGCGAACTACGAGCAGTACTTC